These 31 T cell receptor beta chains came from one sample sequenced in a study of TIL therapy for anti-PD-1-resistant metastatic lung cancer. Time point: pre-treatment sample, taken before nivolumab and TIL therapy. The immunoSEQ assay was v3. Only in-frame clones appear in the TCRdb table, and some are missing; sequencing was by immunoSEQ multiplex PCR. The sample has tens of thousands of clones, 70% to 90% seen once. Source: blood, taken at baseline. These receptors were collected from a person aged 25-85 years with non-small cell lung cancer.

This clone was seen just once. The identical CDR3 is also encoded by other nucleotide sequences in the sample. The CDR3 DNA reads as TGTGCCTGGAGTTCTGGGGCCTATGGCTACACCTTC. Its translation: CAWSSGAYGYTF. The chain recombines TRBV30 with TRBJ1-2, with a possible D match to TRBD1 (5 bases). The CDR3 runs 12 residues. Germline CDR1 is GTSNPN and CDR2 is SVGIG (reference sequence). Deletions cut 2 bases from V and 4 bases from J, with 8 bases between.

CDR3 DNA: TGTGCCAGCAGTTTACCCGTGATCTCTGGGGCCAACGTCCTGACTTTC. This codes for CASSLPVISGANVLTF. The rearrangement links TRBV28 to TRBJ2-6; D gene uncertain. Germline loops: CDR1 MDHEN, CDR2 SYDVKM. This CDR3 region has 16 residues. V lost 2 bases and J lost 0, with 8 bases in between.

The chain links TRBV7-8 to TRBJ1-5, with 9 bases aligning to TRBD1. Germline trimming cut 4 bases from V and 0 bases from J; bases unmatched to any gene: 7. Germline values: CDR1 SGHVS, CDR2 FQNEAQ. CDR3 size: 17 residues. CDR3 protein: CASSSRGTGNSNQPQHF. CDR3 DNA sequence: TGTGCCAGCAGCTCTCGGGGGACAGGGAATAGCAATCAGCCCCAGCATTTT.

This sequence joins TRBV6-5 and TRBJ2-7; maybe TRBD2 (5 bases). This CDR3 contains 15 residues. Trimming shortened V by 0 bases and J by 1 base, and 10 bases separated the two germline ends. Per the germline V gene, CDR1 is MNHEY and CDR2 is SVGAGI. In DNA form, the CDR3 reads TGTGCCAGCAGTTACTCGAGGGCCGGATCCTACGAGCAGTACTTC. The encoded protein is CASSYSRAGSYEQYF.

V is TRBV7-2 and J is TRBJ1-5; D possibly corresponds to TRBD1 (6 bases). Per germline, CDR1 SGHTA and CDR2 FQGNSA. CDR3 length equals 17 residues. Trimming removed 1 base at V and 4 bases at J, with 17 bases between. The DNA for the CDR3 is TGTGCCAGCAGCTTAGTGGACAGCCTGAAGACGAATCAGCCCCAGCATTTT. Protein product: CASSLVDSLKTNQPQHF.

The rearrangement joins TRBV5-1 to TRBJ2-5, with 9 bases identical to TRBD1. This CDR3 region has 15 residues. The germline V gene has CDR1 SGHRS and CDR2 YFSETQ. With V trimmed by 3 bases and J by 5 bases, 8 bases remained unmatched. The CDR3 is CASSSRDRVGETQYF. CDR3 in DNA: TGCGCCAGCAGCTCTCGGGACAGGGTGGGTGAGACCCAGTACTTC.

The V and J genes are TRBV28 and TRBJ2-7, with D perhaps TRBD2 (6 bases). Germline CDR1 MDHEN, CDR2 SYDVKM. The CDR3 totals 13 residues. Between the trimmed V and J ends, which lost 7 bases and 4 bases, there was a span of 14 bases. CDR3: CASTPLGGYEQYF. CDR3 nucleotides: TGTGCCAGCACACCGCTTGGGGGGTACGAGCAGTACTTC.

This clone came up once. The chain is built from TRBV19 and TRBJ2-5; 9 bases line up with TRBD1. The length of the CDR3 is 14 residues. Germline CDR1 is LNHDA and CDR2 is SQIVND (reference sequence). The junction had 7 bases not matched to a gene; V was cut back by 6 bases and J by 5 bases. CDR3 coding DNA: TGTGCCAGTAGAACAGACAGGGGGTCGGAGACCCAGTACTTC. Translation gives CASRTDRGSETQYF.

This CDR3 reads CAGQGQGLNSPLHF. The CDR3 DNA reads TGTGCCGGCCAAGGACAGGGTCTTAATTCACCCCTCCACTTT. The chain couples TRBV28 to TRBJ1-6; TRBD1 aligns across 8 bases. The length of the CDR3 is 14 residues. The germline gives CDR1 MDHEN, CDR2 SYDVKM. The J segment lost 6 bases and the V segment lost 11 bases, leaving 9 bases of the junction unmatched.

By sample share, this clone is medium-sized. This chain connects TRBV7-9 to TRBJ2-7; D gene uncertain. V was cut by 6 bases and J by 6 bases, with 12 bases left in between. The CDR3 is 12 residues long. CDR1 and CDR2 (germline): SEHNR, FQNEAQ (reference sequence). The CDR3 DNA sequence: TGTGCCAGCAGTCTCGATGGATCCGAGCAGTACTTC. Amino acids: CASSLDGSEQYF.

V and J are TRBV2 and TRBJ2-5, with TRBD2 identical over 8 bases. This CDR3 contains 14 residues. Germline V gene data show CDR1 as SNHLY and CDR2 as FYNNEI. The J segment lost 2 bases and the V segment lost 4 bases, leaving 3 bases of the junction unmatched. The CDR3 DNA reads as TGTGCCAGCAGTGCCCAGCGGGGGCAAGAGACCCAGTACTTC. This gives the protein CASSAQRGQETQYF.

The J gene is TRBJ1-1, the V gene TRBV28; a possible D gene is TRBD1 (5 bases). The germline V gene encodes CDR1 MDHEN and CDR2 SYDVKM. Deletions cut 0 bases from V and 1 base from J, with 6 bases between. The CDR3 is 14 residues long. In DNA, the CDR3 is TGTGCCAGCAGTTTATGGCAGGGGAACACTGAAGCTTTCTTT. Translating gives CASSLWQGNTEAFF.

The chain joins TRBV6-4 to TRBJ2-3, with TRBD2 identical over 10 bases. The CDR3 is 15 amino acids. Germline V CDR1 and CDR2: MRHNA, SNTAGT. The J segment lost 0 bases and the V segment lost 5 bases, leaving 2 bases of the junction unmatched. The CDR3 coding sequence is TGTGCCAGCAGTCCGACTAGCGGGAGCACAGATACGCAGTATTTT. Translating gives CASSPTSGSTDTQYF.

CDR3 sequence: CASSLGGGFLYF. DNA of the CDR3: TGTGCCAGCAGCTTAGGGGGCGGTTTTTTGTACTTC. This sequence joins TRBV7-2 and TRBJ2-4; maybe TRBD1 (5 bases). CDR3 length equals 12 residues. Germline lookup yields CDR1 SGHTA and CDR2 FQGNSA. V was pared by 1 base and J by 15 bases, with 13 bases between.

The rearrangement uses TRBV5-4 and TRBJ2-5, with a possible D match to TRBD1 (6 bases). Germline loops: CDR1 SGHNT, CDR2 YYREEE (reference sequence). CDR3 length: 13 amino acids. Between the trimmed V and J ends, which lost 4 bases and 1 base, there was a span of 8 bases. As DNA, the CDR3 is TGTGCCAGCAGCCGCAGGGGCCAAGAGACCCAGTACTTC. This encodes CASSRRGQETQYF. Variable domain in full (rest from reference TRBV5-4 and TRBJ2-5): ETGVTQSPTHLIKTRGQQVTLRCSSQSGHNTVSWYQQALGQGPQFIFQYYREEENGRGNFPPRFSGLQFPNYSSELNVNALELDDSALYLCASSRRGQETQYFGPGTRLLVL.

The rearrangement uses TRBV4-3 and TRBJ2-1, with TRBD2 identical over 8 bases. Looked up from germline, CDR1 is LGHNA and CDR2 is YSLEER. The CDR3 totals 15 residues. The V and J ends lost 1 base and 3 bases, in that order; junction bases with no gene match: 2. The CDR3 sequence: CASSQVLADYNEQFF. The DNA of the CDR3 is TGCGCCAGCAGCCAAGTACTAGCGGACTACAATGAGCAGTTCTTC.

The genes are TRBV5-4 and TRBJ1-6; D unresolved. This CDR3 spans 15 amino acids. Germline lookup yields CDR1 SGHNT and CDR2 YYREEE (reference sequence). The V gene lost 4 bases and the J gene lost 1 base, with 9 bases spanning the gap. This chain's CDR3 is CASSQGGSYNSPLHF. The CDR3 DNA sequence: TGTGCCAGCAGCCAAGGAGGGTCCTATAATTCACCCCTCCACTTT.

The DNA for the CDR3 is TGTGCCAGCAGCTTACGACAGGGGGCAAGGACAGATACGCAGTATTTT. This sequence encodes CASSLRQGARTDTQYF. V gene TRBV7-2 combines with J gene TRBJ2-3; 10 bases line up with TRBD1. Trimming at V came to 2 bases and at J to 3 bases, leaving 5 bases not matched to a gene. This CDR3 is 16 amino acids long. The germline gives CDR1 SGHTA, CDR2 FQGNSA.

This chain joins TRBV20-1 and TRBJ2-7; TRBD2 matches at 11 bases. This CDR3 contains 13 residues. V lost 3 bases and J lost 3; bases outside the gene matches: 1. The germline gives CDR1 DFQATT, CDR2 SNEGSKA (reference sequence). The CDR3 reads CSASGTSGYEQYF. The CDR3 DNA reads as TGCAGTGCTAGTGGGACTAGCGGCTACGAGCAGTACTTC.

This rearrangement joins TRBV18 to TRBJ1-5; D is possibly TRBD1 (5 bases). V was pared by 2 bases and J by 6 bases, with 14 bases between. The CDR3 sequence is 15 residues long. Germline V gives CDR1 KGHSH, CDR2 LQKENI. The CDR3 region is CASSPGPTGGQPQHF. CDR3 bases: TGTGCCAGCTCACCAGGGCCCACGGGGGGTCAGCCCCAGCATTTT.

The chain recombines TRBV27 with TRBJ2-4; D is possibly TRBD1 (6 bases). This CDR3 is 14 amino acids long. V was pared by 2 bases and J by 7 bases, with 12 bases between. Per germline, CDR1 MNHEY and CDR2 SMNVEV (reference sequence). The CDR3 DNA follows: TGTGCCAGCAGTTTAATGGGACAAGGGAACATTCAGTACTTC. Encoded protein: CASSLMGQGNIQYF.

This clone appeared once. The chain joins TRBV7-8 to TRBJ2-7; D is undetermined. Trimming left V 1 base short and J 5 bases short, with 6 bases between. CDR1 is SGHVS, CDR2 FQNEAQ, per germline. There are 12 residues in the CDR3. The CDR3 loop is CASSLVQNEQYF. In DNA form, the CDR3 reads TGTGCCAGCAGCTTAGTCCAGAACGAGCAGTACTTC.

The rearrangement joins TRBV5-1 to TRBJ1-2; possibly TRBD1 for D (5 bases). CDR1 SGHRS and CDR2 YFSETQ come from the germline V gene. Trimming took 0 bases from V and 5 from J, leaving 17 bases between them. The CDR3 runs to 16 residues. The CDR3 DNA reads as TGCGCCAGCAGCTTGGCCCTAGGGGTCTCGGGGTATGGCTACACCTTC. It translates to CASSLALGVSGYGYTF.

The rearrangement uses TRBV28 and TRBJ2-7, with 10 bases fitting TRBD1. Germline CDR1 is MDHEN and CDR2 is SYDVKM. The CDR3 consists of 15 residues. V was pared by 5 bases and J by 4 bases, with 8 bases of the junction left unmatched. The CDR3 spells CASSIPGQGSYEQYF. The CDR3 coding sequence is TGTGCCAGCAGTATTCCGGGACAGGGGTCGTACGAGCAGTACTTC.

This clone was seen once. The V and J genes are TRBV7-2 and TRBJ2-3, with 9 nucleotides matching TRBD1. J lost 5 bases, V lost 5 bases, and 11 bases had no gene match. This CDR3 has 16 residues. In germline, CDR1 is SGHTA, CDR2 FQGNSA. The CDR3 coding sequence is TGTGCCAGCAGCCCCCCTTTGGGACAGGGATTAGATACGCAGTATTTT. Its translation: CASSPPLGQGLDTQYF.

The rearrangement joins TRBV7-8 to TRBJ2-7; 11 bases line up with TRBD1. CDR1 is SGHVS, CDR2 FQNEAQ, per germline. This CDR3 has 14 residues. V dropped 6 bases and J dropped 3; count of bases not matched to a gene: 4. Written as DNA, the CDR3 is TGTGCCAGCAGACCCGGGACAGGGGGCTACGAGCAGTACTTC. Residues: CASRPGTGGYEQYF.

DNA for the CDR3: TGTGCCAGCAGCTTAGTGGTGCTAGCGGGGGGCTTGGGGGAGCAGTACTTC. Translating gives CASSLVVLAGGLGEQYF. The J gene is TRBJ2-7, the V gene TRBV7-2; TRBD2 aligns across 11 bases. With V trimmed by 1 base and J by 7 bases, 12 bases remained unmatched. Per the germline V gene, CDR1 is SGHTA and CDR2 is FQGNSA. CDR3 length: 17 amino acids.

CDR3 sequence: CASSFPGGASGNTGELFF. CDR3 nucleotide sequence: TGTGCCAGCAGCTTCCCCGGTGGGGCTAGCGGGAACACCGGGGAGCTGTTTTTT. V and J are TRBV7-8 and TRBJ2-2; 7 nucleotides line up with TRBD2. V lost 3 bases and J lost 1; bases outside the gene matches: 11. This CDR3 has 18 amino acids. Germline loops: CDR1 SGHVS, CDR2 FQNEAQ.

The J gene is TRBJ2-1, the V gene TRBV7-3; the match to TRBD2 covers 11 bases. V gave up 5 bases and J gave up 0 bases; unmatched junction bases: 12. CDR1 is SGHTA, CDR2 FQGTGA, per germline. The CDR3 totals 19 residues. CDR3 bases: TGTGCCAGCAGCCGAATGGGGGGACTAGCGGCTTTCTCCTACAATGAGCAGTTCTTC. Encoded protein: CASSRMGGLAAFSYNEQFF.

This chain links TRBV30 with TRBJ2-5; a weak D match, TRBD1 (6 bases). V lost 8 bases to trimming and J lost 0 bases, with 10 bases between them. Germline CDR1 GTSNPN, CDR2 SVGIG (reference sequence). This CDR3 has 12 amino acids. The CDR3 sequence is CALGQHQETQYF. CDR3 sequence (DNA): TGTGCCCTCGGACAGCACCAAGAGACCCAGTACTTC.

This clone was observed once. CDR3 in DNA: TGTGCCAGCAGCGTAGAGGGCACCGGGGAGCTGTTTTTT. Translating gives CASSVEGTGELFF. The chain has TRBV9 and TRBJ2-2; D unresolved. The CDR3 contains 13 residues. The germline CDR1 and CDR2 sequences are SGDLS and YYNGEE. Trimming took 0 bases from V and 4 from J, leaving 4 bases between them.